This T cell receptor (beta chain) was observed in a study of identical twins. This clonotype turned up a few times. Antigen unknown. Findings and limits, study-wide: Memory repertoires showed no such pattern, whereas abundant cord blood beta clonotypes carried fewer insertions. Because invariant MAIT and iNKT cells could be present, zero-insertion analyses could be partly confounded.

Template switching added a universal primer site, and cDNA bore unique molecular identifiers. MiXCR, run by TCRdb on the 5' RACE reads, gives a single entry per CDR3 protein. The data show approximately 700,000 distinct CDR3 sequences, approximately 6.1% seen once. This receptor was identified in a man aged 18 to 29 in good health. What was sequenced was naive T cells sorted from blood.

The CDR3 coding sequence is TGTGCCAGCAGACCCAGCGGTGCGGAGCTGTTTTTT. Residues: CASRPSGAELFF. V is TRBV14 and J is TRBJ2-2; D possibly corresponds to TRBD2 (5 bases). Germline V lookup: CDR1 SGHDN, CDR2 FVKESK. This CDR3 region has 12 residues. V lost 6 bases, J lost 10 bases, and 12 bases lay in between.